This TCR beta chain was identified during a study of cytomegalovirus exposure and HLA in healthy donors. This clone was recorded a few times. Clones were sequenced by immunoSEQ multiplex PCR, and TCRdb holds only the in-frame ones, with some missing. The sample shows roughly 120,000 clones, around 86% of them seen only once. This clonotype originated in a man younger than 35 in good health and CMV-seronegative. The specimen was PBMCs.

The CDR3 bases are TGTGCCAGCAGTGACTCGGCGGGGGCCACAGATACGCAGTATTTT. Its translation is CASSDSAGATDTQYF. The chain joins TRBV6-4 to TRBJ2-3, with D perhaps matching TRBD2 (7 bases). Per the germline V gene, CDR1 is MRHNA and CDR2 is SNTAGT. The CDR3 runs to 15 residues. The V end was cut by 0 bases, the J end by 2 bases, with 9 bases between.